A single sample is the source of the 9 T cell receptor beta chains below, sequenced in a study of blood T cell repertoires in COVID-19. Produced via immunoSEQ multiplex PCR; TCRdb's table is partial and in-frame only. This sample has over 90,000 clones, with almost 80% found just once. The sample consisted of peripheral blood. The receptors come from a man in his 60s with active or convalescent COVID-19.

The V gene is TRBV3-1 (or the pseudogene TRBV3-2), the J gene TRBJ2-1; 8 nucleotides align to TRBD1. The CDR3 length is 15 residues. J lost 4 bases, V lost 2 bases, and 4 bases had no gene match. Germline assignment: CDR1 LGHDT and CDR2 YNNKEL (reference sequence). Here the CDR3 DNA reads TGTGCCAGCAGCCAAATCAGGGGGCCTTACAATGAGCAGTTCTTC. This gives the protein CASSQIRGPYNEQFF.

The CDR3 nucleotides are TGTGCCAGTAGTAAGCTAGCGGGGTACTACAATGAGCAGTTCTTC. Amino acid sequence: CASSKLAGYYNEQFF. The chain has TRBV19 and TRBJ2-1, with 9 bases aligning to TRBD2. CDR1 and CDR2 (germline): LNHDA, SQIVND (reference sequence). The CDR3 has 15 residues. The J segment lost 3 bases and the V segment lost 4 bases, leaving 4 bases of the junction unmatched.

The chain links TRBV19 to TRBJ2-2; D possibly corresponds to TRBD1 (6 bases). The germline V gene encodes CDR1 LNHDA and CDR2 SQIVND (reference sequence). This CDR3 spans 14 amino acids. The V gene lost 7 bases and the J gene lost 3 bases, with 12 bases spanning the gap. For the CDR3, the DNA is TGTGCCAGTAAGGGGGAATCGGACACCGGGGAGCTGTTTTTT. It codes for CASKGESDTGELFF.

The chain links TRBV5-1 to TRBJ2-7, with 15 positions matching TRBD2. Trimming cost V 4 bases and J 2 bases; bases outside gene matches: 10. This CDR3 is built from 18 residues. Germline V CDR1 and CDR2: SGHRS, YFSETQ. CDR3 nucleotides: TGCGCCAGCAGCCGGAGCGGGACTAGCGGGAGGAATACCTACGAGCAGTACGTC. Its protein is CASSRSGTSGRNTYEQYV.

The chain recombines TRBV5-1 with TRBJ2-3, with D unresolved. CDR3 length: 13 residues. With 4 bases removed from V and 4 bases from J, the gap between germline ends came to 10 bases. Germline V gives CDR1 SGHRS, CDR2 YFSETQ. CDR3 nucleotides: TGCGCCAGCAGCCTTCGACACCCAGATACGCAGTATTTT. It translates to CASSLRHPDTQYF.

This clone was picked up a small number of times. V is TRBV19 and J is TRBJ2-1, with TRBD2 as a possible D gene (5 bases). The CDR3 runs to 15 residues. Germline loops: CDR1 LNHDA, CDR2 SQIVND (reference sequence). V dropped 0 bases and J dropped 3 bases, with 9 bases sitting between them. CDR3 sequence reads: CASSIDRDDYNEQFF. CDR3 coding DNA: TGTGCCAGTAGTATAGATCGGGATGACTACAATGAGCAGTTCTTC.

This clone appeared once. The gene calls are TRBV5-8 and TRBJ1-3, with 8 bases that match TRBD1. CDR1 is SGHTS, CDR2 YDEGEE, per germline. The CDR3 sequence is 15 residues long. After removal of 3 bases from V and 2 bases from J, the junction contained 4 bases not matched to a gene. CDR3 region: CASSSGQGTGNTIYF. Here the CDR3 DNA reads TGTGCCAGCAGCTCCGGACAGGGCACTGGAAACACCATATATTTT.

V is TRBV19 and J is TRBJ2-2; D possibly corresponds to TRBD1 (5 bases). Looked up from germline, CDR1 is LNHDA and CDR2 is SQIVND (reference sequence). V lost 6 bases, J lost 7 bases, and 9 bases lay in between. The CDR3 is 12 residues long. The CDR3 spells CASSPTDGELFF. The CDR3 region has the DNA TGTGCCAGTAGCCCGACAGACGGGGAGCTGTTTTTT.

This rearrangement joins TRBV24-1 to TRBJ2-1; D is perhaps TRBD2 (5 bases). CDR3 length equals 16 residues. V was clipped by 4 bases and J by 3 bases, with 15 bases between them. The germline V gene has CDR1 KGHDR and CDR2 SFDVKD. The CDR3 spells CATSDSTLRVYNEQFF. As DNA, the CDR3 is TGTGCCACCAGTGACTCGACACTGCGGGTCTACAATGAGCAGTTCTTC.